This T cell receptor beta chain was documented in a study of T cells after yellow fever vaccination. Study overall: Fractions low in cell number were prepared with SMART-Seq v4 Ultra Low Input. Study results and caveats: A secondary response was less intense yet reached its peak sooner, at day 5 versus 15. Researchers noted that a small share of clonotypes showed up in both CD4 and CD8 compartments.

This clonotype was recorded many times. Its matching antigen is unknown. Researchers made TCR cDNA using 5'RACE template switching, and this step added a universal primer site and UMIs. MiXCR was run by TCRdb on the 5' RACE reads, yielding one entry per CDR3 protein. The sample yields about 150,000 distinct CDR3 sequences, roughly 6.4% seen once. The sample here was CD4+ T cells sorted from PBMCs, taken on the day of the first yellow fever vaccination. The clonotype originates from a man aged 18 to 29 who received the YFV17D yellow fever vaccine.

The CDR3 is CASSQGGGYNEQFF. As DNA, the CDR3 is TGTGCCAGCAGCCAAGGGGGGGGCTACAATGAGCAGTTCTTC. The gene calls are TRBV4-2 and TRBJ2-1; 7 bases line up with TRBD2. The CDR3 runs to 14 residues. With 1 base clipped from V and 3 bases from J, the junction kept 0 bases outside the gene matches. Germline CDR1 and CDR2: LGHNA and YNFKEQ.